Below, one T cell receptor (beta chain) is given with its context. This record belongs to a study of blood T cell repertoires in COVID-19. The repertoire was sequenced with immunoSEQ multiplex PCR; TCRdb's copy has only in-frame clones and lacks some. Of roughly 100,000 clones listed, 80% to 95% are singletons. Sequences were obtained from peripheral blood. The TCR sequence derives from a man aged 18 to 35 with acute or convalescent COVID-19.

This CDR3 reads CASSPTPTGRSEAFF. The DNA of the CDR3 is TGTGCCAGCAGCCCCACCCCGACGGGGAGGTCTGAAGCTTTCTTT. J is TRBJ1-1 and V is TRBV5-4; the D is unclear. CDR1 SGHNT and CDR2 YYREEE come from the germline V gene (reference sequence). This CDR3 region has 15 residues. The V end was cut by 4 bases, the J end by 6 bases, with 19 bases between.